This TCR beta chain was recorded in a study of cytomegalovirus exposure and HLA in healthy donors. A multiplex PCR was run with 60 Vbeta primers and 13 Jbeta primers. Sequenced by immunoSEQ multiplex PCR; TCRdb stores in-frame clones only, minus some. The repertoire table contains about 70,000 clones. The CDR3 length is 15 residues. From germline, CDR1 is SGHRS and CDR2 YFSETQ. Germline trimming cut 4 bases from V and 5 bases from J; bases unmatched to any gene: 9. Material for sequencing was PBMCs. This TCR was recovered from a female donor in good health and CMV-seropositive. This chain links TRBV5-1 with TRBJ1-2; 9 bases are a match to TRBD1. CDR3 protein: CASSANSGTGYGYTF. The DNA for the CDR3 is TGCGCCAGCAGCGCAAACTCCGGGACAGGGTATGGCTACACCTTC.